This record concerns one T cell receptor (beta chain) sequence. The data were obtained in a study of blood T cell repertoires in COVID-19. Study overall: The United States, Italy and Spain supplied acute and convalescent COVID-19 samples.

TCRdb's table, derived via immunoSEQ multiplex PCR, lists solely in-frame clones and lacks some. The data show approximately 46,000 clones, 70% to 90% seen once. The clonotype originates from a woman between 65 and 79 years old in a cohort sampled during active COVID-19. Sequences were obtained from peripheral blood.

The CDR3 spells CASSLLAQGTGDEQFF. In DNA, the CDR3 is TGTGCCAGCAGCTTATTGGCCCAGGGTACGGGGGATGAGCAGTTCTTC. The V call is TRBV7-3, the J call TRBJ2-1; D might be TRBD2 (6 bases). The germline CDR1 and CDR2 sequences are SGHTA and FQGTGA. This CDR3 has 16 residues. Trimming left V 2 bases short and J 8 bases short, with 19 bases between.